The table lists the clone carrying this T cell receptor beta chain with a few counts. Peripheral blood samples of roughly 9.8 milliliters were drawn from each donor. The source of the sample is a study of blood T cells in healthy people across ages. Alongside a J-beta primer mix, a sample-barcoded 5' primer served in a second PCR lasting roughly 7 to 11 cycles. The template-switch adaptor, which had 12 random nucleotides, put a tag on each cDNA molecule. TCRdb re-derived calls from the 5' RACE reads in MiXCR, one entry per CDR3 protein. The sample has some 1.5 million distinct CDR3 sequences, 28% seen once. The CDR3 is 14 amino acids. The germline gives CDR1 SNHLY, CDR2 FYNNEI. Trimming removed 1 base at V and 2 bases at J, with 6 bases between.

The clonotype comes from a woman in her 30s in good health. The sample taken for sequencing was blood. The chain links TRBV2 to TRBJ2-1; D unresolved. The CDR3 spells CASSEESTYNEQFF. The CDR3 DNA reads as TGTGCCAGCAGTGAAGAAAGTACCTACAATGAGCAGTTCTTC.